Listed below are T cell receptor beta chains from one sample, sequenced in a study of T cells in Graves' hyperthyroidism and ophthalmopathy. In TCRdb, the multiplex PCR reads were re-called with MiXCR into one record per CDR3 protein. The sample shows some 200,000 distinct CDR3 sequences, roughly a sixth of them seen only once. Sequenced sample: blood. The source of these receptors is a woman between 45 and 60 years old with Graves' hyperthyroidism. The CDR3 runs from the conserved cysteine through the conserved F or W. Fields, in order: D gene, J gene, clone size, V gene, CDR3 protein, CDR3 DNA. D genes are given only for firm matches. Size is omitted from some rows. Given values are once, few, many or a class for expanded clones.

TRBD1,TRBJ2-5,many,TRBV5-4,CASSQRDRGVKETQYF,TGTGCCAGCAGCCAGAGGGACAGGGGAGTTAAAGAGACCCAGTACTTC
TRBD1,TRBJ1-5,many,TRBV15,CATSGPFGQGLNQPQHF,TGTGCCACCAGCGGCCCCTTCGGACAGGGACTGAATCAGCCCCAGCATTTT
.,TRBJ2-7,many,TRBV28,CASSLGTEQYF,TGTGCCAGCAGCCTGGGTACCGAGCAGTACTTC
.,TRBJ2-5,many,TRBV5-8,CASSFGRTPSQETQYF,TGTGCCAGCAGCTTTGGACGGACCCCTTCCCAAGAGACCCAGTACTTC
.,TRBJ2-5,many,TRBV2,CASSQDRFQETQYF,TGTGCCAGCAGTCAAGACAGGTTCCAAGAGACCCAGTACTTC
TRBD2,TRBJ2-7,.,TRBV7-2,CASSSGLAGVYEQYF,TGTGCCAGCAGCTCCGGACTAGCGGGAGTTTACGAGCAGTACTTC
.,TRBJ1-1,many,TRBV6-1,CASSLRLNTEAFF,TGTGCCAGCAGTCTAAGACTTAACACTGAAGCTTTCTTT
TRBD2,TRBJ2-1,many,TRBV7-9,CASSITGTSGINNEQFF,TGTGCCAGCAGCATAACCGGGACTAGCGGGATCAACAATGAGCAGTTCTTC
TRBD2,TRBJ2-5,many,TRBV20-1,CSTPASGQETQYF,TGCAGTACCCCAGCTAGCGGTCAAGAGACCCAGTACTTC
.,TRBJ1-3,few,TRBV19,CASSGQSGNTIYF,TGTGCCAGTAGTGGGCAGTCTGGAAACACCATATATTTT
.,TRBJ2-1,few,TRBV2,CASTSGAGVEQFF,TGTGCCAGCACATCCGGGGCAGGGGTTGAGCAGTTCTTC
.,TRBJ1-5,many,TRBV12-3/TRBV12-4,CASSLSGRQGGQPQHF,TGTGCCAGCAGTTTGAGTGGTAGGCAGGGAGGCCAGCCCCAGCATTTT
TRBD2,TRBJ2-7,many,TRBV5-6,CASSWAGGRHEQYF,TGTGCCAGCAGCTGGGCGGGGGGGCGCCACGAGCAGTACTTC
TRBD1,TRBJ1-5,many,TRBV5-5,CASSLWDRDDRPQHF,TGTGCCAGCAGCTTGTGGGACAGGGACGATAGGCCCCAGCATTTT
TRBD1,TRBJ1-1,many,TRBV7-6,CASSLQGDMNTEAFF,TGTGCCAGCAGCTTACAGGGGGATATGAACACTGAAGCTTTCTTT
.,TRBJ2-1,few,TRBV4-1,CASSPLSGEQFF,TGCGCCAGCAGCCCCCTTTCCGGTGAGCAGTTCTTC
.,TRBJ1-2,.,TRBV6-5,CASSYPAEGVGSNTF,TGTGCCAGCAGTTACCCCGCAGAGGGGGTTGGCAGCAACACCTTC
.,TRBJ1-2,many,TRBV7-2,CASSRAVVGGYTF,TGTGCCAGCAGCCGTGCCGTGGTAGGTGGCTACACCTTC
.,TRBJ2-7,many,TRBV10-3,CAISPWADSSYEQYF,TGTGCCATCAGTCCCTGGGCGGACAGCTCCTACGAGCAGTACTTC
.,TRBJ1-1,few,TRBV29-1,CSGQNMNTEAFF,TGCAGCGGACAGAACATGAACACTGAAGCTTTCTTT
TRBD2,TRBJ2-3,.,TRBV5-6,CASSHRTSGRVTDTQYF,TGTGCCAGCAGCCACAGGACTAGCGGGAGAGTGACAGATACGCAGTATTTT